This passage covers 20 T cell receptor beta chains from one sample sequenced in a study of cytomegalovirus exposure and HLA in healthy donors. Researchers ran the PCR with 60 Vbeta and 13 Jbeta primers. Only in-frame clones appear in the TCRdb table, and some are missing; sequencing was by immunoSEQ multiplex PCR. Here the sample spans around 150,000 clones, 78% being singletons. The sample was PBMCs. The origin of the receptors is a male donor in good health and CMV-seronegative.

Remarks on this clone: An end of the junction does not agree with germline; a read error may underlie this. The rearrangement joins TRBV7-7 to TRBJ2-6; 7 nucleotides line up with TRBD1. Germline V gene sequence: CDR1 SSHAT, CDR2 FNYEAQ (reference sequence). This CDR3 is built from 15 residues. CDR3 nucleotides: TGTGCTAGCAGCTATCAGGGGGCTGGGGCCAACGTCCTGACTTTC. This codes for CASSYQGAGANVLTF. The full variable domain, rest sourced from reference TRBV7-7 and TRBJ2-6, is GAGVSQSPRYKVTKRGQDVTLRCDPISSHATLYWYQQALGQGPEFLTYFNYEAQPDKSGLPSDRFSAERPEGSISTLTIQRTEQRDSAMYRCASSYQGAGANVLTFGAGSRLTVL.

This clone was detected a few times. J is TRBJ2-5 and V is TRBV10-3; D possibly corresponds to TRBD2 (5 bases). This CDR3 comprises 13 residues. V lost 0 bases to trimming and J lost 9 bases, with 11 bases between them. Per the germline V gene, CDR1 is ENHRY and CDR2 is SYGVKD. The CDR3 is CAISESRGRAQYF. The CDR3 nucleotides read TGTGCCATCAGTGAGTCGAGAGGGCGAGCCCAGTACTTC.

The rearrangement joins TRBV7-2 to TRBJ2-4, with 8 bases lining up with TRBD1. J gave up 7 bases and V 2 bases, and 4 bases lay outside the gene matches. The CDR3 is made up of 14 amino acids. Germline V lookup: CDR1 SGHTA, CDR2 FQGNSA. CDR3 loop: CASSLSGGVNIQYF. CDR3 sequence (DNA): TGTGCCAGCAGCTTATCAGGGGGCGTGAACATTCAGTACTTC.

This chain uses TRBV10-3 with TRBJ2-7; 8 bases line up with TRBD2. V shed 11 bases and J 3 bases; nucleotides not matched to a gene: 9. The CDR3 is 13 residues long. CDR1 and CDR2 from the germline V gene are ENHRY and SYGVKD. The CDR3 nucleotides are TGTGCCGCTGGGCGGGAGGTGAACTACGAGCAGTACTTC. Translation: CAAGREVNYEQYF.

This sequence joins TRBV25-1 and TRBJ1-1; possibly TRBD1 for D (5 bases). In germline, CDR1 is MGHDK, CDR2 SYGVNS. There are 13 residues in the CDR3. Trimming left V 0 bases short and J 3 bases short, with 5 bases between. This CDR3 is CASSEYRDTEAFF. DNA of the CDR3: TGTGCCAGCAGTGAATACAGGGACACTGAAGCTTTCTTT.

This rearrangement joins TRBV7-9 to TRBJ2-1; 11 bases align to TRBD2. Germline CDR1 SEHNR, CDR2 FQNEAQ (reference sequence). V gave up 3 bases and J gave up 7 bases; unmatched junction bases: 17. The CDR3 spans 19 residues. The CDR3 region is CASSFSGLAGGEVWNEQFF. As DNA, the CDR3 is TGTGCCAGCAGCTTTTCAGGCCTAGCGGGAGGTGAGGTTTGGAATGAGCAGTTCTTC.

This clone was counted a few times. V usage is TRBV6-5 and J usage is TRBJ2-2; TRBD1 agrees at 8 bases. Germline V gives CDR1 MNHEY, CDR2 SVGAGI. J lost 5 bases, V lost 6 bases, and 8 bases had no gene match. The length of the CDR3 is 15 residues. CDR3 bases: TGTGCCAGCAGCCGGACAGGGTTAAGTACCGGGGAGCTGTTTTTT. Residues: CASSRTGLSTGELFF.

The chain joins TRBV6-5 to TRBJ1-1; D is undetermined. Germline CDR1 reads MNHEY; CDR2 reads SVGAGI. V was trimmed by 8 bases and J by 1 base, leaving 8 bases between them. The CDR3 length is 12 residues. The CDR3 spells CASSGRNTEAFF. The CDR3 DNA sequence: TGTGCCAGCTCGGGTCGGAACACTGAAGCTTTCTTT.

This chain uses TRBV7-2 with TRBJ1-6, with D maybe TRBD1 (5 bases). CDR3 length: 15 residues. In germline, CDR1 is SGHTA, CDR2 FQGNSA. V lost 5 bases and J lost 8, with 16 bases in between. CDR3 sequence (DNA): TGTGCCAGCAGCCGCAGGGTAGATTTTTATTCACCCCTCCACTTT. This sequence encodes CASSRRVDFYSPLHF.

The DNA for the CDR3 is TGTGCCAGCAGCCAAGACTACGGGGAACACAATGAGCAGTTCTTC. Residues: CASSQDYGEHNEQFF. The chain carries TRBV4-2 and TRBJ2-1; D is perhaps TRBD2 (5 bases). Germline loops: CDR1 LGHNA, CDR2 YNFKEQ. The ends were cut back, 0 bases at V and 5 bases at J, with 11 bases in the middle. This CDR3 contains 15 residues.

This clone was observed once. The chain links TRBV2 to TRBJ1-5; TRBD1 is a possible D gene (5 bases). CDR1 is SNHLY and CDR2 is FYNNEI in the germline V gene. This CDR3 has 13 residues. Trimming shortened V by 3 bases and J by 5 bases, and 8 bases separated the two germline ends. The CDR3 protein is CASSDSGDQPQHF. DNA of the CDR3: TGTGCCAGCAGTGATTCGGGGGATCAGCCCCAGCATTTT.

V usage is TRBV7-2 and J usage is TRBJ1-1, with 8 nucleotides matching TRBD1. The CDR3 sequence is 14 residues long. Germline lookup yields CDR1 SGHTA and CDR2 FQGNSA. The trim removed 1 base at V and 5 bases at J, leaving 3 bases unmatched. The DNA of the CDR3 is TGTGCCAGCAGCTTAGACAGGGGGAGAACTGAAGCTTTCTTT. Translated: CASSLDRGRTEAFF.

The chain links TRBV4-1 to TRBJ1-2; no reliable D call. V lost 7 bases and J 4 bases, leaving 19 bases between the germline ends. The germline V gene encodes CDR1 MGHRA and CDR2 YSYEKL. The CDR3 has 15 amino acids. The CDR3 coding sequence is TGCGCCAGCAACCCTAACAGTGAACTAGGCTATGGCTACACCTTC. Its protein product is CASNPNSELGYGYTF.

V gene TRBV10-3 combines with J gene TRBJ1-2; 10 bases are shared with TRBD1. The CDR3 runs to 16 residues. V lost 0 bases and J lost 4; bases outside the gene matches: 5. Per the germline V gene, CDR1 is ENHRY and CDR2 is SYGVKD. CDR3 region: CAISESPGQGPYGYTF. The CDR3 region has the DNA TGTGCCATCAGTGAGTCCCCGGGACAGGGGCCCTATGGCTACACCTTC.

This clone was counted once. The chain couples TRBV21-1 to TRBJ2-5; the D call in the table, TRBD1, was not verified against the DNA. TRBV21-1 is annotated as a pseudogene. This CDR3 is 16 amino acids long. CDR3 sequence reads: CASGYPPKTGQETQYF. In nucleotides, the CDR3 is TGTGCCAGCGGCTACCCCCCGAAGACAGGCCAAGAGACCCAGTACTTC.

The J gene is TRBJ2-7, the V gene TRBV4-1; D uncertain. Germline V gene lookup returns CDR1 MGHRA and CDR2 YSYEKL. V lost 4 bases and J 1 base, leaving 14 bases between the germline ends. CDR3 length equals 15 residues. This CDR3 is CASSPFGGSSYEQYF. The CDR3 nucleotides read TGCGCCAGCAGCCCCTTCGGCGGTTCGTCCTACGAGCAGTACTTC.

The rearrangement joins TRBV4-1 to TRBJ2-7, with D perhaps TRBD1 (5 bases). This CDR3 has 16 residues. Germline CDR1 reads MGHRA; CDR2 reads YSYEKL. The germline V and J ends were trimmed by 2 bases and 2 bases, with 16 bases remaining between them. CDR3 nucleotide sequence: TGCGCCAGCAGCCAATTTTGGGGCTCTATTACCTACGAGCAGTACTTC. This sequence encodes CASSQFWGSITYEQYF.

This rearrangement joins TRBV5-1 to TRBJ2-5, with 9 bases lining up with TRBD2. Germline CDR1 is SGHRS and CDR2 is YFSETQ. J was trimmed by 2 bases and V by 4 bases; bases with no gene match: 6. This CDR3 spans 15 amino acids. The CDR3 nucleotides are TGCGCCAGCAGCCACGGGAGCGGGGGGCAAGAGACCCAGTACTTC. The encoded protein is CASSHGSGGQETQYF.

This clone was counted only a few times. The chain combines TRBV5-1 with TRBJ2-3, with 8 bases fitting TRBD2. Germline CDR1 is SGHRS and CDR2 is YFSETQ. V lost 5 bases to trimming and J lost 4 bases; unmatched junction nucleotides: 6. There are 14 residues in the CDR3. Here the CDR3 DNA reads TGCGCCAGCAGGAGCGGGAGTTCGGCAGATACGCAGTATTTT. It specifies CASRSGSSADTQYF.

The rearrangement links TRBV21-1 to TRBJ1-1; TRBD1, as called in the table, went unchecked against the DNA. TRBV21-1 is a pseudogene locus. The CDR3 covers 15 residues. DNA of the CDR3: TGTGCCAGCAGCAAAAAACAGGGGAGTAGGCCAGGAGCTTTCTTT. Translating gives CASSKKQGSRPGAFF.